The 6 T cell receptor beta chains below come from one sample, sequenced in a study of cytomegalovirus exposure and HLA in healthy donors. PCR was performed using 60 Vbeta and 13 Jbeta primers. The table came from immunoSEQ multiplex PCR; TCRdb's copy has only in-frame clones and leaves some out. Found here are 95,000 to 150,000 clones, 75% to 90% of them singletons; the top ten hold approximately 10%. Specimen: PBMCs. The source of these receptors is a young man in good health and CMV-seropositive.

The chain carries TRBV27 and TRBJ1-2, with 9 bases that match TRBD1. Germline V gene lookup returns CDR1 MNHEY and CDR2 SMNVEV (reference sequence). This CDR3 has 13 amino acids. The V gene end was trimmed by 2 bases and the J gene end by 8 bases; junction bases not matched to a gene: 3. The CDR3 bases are TGTGCCAGCAGTTTAAGTACAGGGGGCGGCTACACCTTC. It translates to CASSLSTGGGYTF.

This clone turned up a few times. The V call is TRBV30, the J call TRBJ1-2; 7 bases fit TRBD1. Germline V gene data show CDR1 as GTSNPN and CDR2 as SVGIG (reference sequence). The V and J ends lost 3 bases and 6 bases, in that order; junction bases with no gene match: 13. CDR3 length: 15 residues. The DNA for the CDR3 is TGTGCCTGGAGCAAGACAGGGAACGCAGAAGATGGCTACACCTTC. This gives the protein CAWSKTGNAEDGYTF.

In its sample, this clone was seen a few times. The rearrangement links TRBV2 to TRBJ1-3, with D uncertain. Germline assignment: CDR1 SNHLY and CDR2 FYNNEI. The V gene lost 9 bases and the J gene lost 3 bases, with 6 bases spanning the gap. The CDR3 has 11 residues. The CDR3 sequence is CASTFGNTIYF. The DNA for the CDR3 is TGTGCCAGTACTTTTGGAAACACCATATATTTT.

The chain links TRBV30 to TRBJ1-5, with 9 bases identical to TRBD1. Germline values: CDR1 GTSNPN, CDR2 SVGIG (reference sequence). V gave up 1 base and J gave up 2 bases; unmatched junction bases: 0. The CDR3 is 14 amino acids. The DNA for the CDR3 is TGTGCCTGGAGTGGGACAGGGGGCAATCAGCCCCAGCATTTT. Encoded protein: CAWSGTGGNQPQHF. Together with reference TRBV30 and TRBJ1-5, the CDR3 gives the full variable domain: SQTIHQWPATLVQPVGSPLSLECTVEGTSNPNLYWYRQAAGRGLQLLFYSVGIGQISSEVPQNLSASRPQDRQFILSSKKLLLSDSGFYLCAWSGTGGNQPQHFGDGTRLSIL.

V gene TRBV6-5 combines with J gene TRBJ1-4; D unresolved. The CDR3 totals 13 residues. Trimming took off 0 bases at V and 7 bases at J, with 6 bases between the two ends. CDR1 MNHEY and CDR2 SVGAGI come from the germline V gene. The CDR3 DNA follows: TGTGCCAGCAGTTACTCGACATTTGAAAAACTGTTTTTT. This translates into CASSYSTFEKLFF.

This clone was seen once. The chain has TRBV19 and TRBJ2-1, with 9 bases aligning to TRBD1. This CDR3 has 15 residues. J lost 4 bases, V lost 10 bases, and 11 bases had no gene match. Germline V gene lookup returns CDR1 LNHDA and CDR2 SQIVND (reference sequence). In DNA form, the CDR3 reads TGTGCCACCCAACTAGGGACAGGGCATTACAATGAGCAGTTCTTC. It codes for CATQLGTGHYNEQFF.